A selection of T cell receptor beta chains follows, all from one sample in a study of blood T cell repertoires in COVID-19. Repertoires were generated with immunoSEQ multiplex PCR, while TCRdb's copy carries only in-frame clones and drops some. Of some 460,000 clones listed, around nine tenths are singletons. Sequencing was performed on PBMCs or T cells enriched from blood (not recorded which). Receptors were obtained from a woman under 30 with acute COVID-19. The CDR3 runs from the conserved cysteine through the conserved F or W. Expanded clones are given a class, and other clones once, few, many or no size at all.

abundance | j_gene | v_gene | CDR3aa
NA | TRBJ2-6 | TRBV30 | CAWGTAGANVLTF
once | TRBJ2-7 | TRBV28 | CASSLTLRSYEQYF
NA | TRBJ2-7 | TRBV7-2 | CASSLRSGDSSYEQYF
once | TRBJ2-1 | TRBV7-6 | CASQSLQGNTRPSSYNEQFF
NA | TRBJ2-7 | TRBV27 | CASSSPGLNYEQYF
NA | TRBJ1-1 | TRBV24-1 | CATPPGQKNTEAFF
NA | TRBJ2-7 | TRBV29-1 | CSVAGQKTYEQYF
NA | TRBJ2-5 | TRBV11-2 | CASSRDLQETQYF
NA | TRBJ1-4 | TRBV5-5 | CASSGGTGGEKLFF
NA | TRBJ2-2 | TRBV4-1 | CASSPETGPGELFF
NA | TRBJ2-2 | TRBV9 | CASSPQRGGVGELFF
NA | TRBJ1-5 | TRBV10-2 | CASSERGSQPQHF
few | TRBJ2-7 | TRBV18 | CASSPAGQGTYEQYF
NA | TRBJ1-2 | TRBV25-1 | CASSWGGGNYGYTF
NA | TRBJ1-1 | TRBV28 | CASTTDRVAFF
NA | TRBJ2-7 | TRBV7-9 | CASSSWASYEQYF
NA | TRBJ2-3 | TRBV18 | CASSRTSGGVPGTDTQYF
NA | TRBJ1-5 | TRBV19 | CASSIVGGYSNQPQHF
once | TRBJ2-3 | TRBV5-1 | CASQLGQGGTDTQYF
NA | TRBJ2-2 | TRBV28 | CASSFIPGRANTGELFF
NA | TRBJ1-1 | TRBV5-3 | CARSLWHSNTEAFF
once | TRBJ1-4 | TRBV10-3 | CAITGELNEKLFF
NA | TRBJ1-2 | TRBV29-1 | CSVEDRGGGYTF
NA | TRBJ2-1 | TRBV11-2 | CASSLGSYPPNEQFF
NA | TRBJ2-1 | TRBV6-5 | CASSYLAGASYNEQFF
NA | TRBJ1-2 | TRBV5-1 | CASSIGQGRNYGYTF
NA | TRBJ2-1 | TRBV11-3 | CASSLAGFGNEQFF
NA | TRBJ1-2 | TRBV5-1 | CASSFTGGERGYTF